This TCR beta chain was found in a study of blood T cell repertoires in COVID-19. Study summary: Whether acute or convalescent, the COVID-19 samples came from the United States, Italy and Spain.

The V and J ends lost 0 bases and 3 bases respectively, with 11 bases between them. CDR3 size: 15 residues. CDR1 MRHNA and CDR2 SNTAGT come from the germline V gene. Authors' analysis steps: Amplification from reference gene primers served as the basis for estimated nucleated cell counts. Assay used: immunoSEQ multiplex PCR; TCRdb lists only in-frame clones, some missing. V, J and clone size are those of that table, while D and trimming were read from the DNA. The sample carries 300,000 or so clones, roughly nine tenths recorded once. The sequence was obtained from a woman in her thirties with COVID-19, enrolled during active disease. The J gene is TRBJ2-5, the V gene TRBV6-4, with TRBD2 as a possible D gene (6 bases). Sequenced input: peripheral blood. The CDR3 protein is CASSDSRLVEETQYF. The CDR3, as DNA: TGTGCCAGCAGTGACTCGAGACTAGTTGAAGAGACCCAGTACTTC.